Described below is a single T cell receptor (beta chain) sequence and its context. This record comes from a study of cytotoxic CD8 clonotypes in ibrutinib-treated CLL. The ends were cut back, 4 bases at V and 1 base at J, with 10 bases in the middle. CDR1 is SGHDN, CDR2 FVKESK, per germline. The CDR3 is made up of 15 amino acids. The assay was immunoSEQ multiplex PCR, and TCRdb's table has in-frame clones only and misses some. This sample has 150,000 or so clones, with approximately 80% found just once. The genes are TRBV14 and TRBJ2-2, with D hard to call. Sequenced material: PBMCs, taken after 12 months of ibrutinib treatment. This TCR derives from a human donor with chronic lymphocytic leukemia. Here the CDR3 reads CASSREVGNTGELFF. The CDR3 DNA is TGTGCCAGCAGCCGCGAAGTGGGGAACACCGGGGAGCTGTTTTTT. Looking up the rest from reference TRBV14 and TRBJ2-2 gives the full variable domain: EAGVTQFPSHSVIEKGQTVTLRCDPISGHDNLYWYRRVMGKEIKFLLHFVKESKQDESGMPNNRFLAERTGGTYSTLKVQPAELEDSGVYFCASSREVGNTGELFFGEGSRLTVL.